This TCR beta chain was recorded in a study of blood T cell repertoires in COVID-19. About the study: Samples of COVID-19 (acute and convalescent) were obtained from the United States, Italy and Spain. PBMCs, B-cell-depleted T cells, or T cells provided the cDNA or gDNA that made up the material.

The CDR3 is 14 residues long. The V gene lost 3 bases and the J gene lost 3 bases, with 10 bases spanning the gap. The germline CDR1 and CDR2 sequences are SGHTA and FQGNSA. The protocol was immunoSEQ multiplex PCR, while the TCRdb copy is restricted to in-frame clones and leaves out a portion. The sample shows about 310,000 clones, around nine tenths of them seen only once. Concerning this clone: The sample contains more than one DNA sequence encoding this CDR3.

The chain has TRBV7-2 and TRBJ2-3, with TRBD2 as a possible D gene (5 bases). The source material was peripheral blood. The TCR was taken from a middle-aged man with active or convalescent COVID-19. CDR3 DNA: TGTGCCAGCAGCTTTAGGCTAGCTACAGATACGCAGTATTTT. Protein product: CASSFRLATDTQYF.